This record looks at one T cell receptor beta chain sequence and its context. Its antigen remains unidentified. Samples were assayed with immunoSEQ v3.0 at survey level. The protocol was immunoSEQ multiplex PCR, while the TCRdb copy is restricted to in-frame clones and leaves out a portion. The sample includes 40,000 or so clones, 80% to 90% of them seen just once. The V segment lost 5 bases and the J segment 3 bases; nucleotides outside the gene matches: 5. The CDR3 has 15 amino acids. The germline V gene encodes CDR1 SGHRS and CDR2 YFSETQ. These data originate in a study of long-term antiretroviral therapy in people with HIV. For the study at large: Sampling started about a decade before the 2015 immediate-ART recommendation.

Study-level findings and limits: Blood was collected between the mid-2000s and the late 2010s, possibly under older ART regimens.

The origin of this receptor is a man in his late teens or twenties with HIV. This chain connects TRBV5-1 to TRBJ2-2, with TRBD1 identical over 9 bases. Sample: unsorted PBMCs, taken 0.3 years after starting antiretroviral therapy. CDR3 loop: CASSRDRVDTGELFF. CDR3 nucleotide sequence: TGCGCCAGCAGTCGGGACAGGGTAGACACCGGGGAGCTGTTTTTT.